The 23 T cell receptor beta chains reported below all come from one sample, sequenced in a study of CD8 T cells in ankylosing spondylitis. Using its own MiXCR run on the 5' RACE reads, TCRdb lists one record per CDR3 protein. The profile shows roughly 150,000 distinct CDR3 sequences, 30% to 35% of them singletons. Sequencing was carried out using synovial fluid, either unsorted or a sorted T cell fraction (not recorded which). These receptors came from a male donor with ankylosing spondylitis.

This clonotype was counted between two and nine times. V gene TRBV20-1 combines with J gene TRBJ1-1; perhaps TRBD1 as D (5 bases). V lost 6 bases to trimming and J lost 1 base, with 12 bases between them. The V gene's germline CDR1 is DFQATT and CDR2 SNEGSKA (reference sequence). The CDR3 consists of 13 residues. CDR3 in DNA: TGCAGTGCCCGGGGGGGAACGAACACTGAAGCTTTCTTT. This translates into CSARGGTNTEAFF.

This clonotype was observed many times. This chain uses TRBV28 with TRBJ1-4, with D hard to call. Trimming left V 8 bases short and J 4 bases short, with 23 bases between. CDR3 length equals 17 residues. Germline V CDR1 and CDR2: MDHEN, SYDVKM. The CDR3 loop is CASVGLEVAARNEKLFF. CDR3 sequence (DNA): TGTGCCAGCGTAGGCTTAGAGGTGGCAGCACGTAATGAAAAACTGTTTTTT.

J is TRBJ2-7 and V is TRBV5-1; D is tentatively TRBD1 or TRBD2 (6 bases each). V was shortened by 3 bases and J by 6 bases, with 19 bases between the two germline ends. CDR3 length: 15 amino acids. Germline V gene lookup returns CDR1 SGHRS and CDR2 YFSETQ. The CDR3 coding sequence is TGCGCCAGCAGCTCCGCGTCGGGGGCGCAAACCGAGCAGTACTTC. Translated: CASSSASGAQTEQYF.

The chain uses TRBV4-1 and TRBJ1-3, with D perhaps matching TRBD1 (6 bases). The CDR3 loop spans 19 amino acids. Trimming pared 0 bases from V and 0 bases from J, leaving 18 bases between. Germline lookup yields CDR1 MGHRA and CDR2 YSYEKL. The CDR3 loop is CASSQDYYRAHPSGNTIYF. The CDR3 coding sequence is TGCGCCAGCAGCCAAGATTACTACAGGGCCCATCCCTCTGGAAACACCATATATTTT.

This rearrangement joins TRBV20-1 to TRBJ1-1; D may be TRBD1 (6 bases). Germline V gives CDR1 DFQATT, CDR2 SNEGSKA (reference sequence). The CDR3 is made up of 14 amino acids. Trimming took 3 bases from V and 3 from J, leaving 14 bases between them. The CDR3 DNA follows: TGCAGTGCTAGCAGGGGCTTGGTGGACACTGAAGCTTTCTTT. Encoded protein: CSASRGLVDTEAFF.

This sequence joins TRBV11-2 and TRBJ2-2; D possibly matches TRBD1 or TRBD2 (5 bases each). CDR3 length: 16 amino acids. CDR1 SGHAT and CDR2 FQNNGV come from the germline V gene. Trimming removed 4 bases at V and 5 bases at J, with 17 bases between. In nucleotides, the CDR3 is TGTGCCAGCAGCTCCGGGACGACAATCCGGACCGGGGAGCTGTTTTTT. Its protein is CASSSGTTIRTGELFF. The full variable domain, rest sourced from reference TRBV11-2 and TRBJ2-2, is EAGVAQSPRYKIIEKRQSVAFWCNPISGHATLYWYQQILGQGPKLLIQFQNNGVVDDSQLPKDRFSAERLKGVDSTLKIQPAKLEDSAVYLCASSSGTTIRTGELFFGEGSRLTVL.

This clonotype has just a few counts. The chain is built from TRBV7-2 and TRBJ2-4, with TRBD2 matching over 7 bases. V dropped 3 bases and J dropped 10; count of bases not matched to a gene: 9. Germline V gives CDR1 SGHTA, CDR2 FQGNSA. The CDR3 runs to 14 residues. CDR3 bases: TGTGCCAGCAGCTTCGGGCGGGAGTATCCGATTCAGTACTTC. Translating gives CASSFGREYPIQYF.

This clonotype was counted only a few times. DNA of the CDR3: TGTGCCAGCAGCCACGACAGACCCCTCGACACCGGGGAGCTGTTTTTT. Its translation is CASSHDRPLDTGELFF. V is TRBV7-9 and J is TRBJ2-2, with TRBD1 as a possible D gene (5 bases). V was trimmed by 5 bases and J by 3 bases, leaving 16 bases between them. CDR1 and CDR2 (germline): SEHNR, FQNEAQ (reference sequence). The CDR3 consists of 16 residues. The full variable domain, its missing parts supplied by reference TRBV7-9 and TRBJ2-2, is DTGVSQNPRHKITKRGQNVTFRCDPISEHNRLYWYRQTLGQGPEFLTYFQNEAQLEKSRLLSDRFSAERPKGSFSTLEIQRTEQGDSAMYLCASSHDRPLDTGELFFGEGSRLTVL.

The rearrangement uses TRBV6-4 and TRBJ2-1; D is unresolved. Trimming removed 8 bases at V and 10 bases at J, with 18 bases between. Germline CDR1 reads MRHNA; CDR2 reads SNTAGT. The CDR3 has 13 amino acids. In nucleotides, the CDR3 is TGTGCCAGCCGGGCCTCGCCCTCCGGGGAGCAGTTCTTC. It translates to CASRASPSGEQFF.

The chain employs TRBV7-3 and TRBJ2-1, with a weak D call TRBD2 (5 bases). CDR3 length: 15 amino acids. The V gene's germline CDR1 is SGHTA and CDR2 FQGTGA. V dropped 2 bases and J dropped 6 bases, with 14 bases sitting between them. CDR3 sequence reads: CASSLRGGVGNEQFF. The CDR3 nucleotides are TGTGCCAGCAGCTTACGGGGTGGAGTCGGCAATGAGCAGTTCTTC.

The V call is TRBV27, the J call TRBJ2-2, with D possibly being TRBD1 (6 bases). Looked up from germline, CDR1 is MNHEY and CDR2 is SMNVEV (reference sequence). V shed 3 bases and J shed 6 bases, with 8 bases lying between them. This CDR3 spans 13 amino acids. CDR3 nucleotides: TGTGCCAGCAGTTTGAGGGGGTCCGGGGAGCTGTTTTTT. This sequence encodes CASSLRGSGELFF.

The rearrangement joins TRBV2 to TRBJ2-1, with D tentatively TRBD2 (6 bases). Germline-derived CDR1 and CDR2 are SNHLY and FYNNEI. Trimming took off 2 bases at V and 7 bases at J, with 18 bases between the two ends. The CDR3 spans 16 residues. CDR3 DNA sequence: TGTGCCAGCAGTGAAAATGTGGGAGGATCTGGAAATGAGCAGTTCTTC. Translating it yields CASSENVGGSGNEQFF.

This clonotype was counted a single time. CDR3 loop: CSAPDTSVPKLFF. In nucleotides, the CDR3 is TGCAGTGCTCCTGACACCTCGGTCCCGAAACTGTTTTTT. The V call is TRBV20-1, the J call TRBJ1-4; D ambiguous. V lost 5 bases to trimming and J lost 11 bases, with 18 bases between them. The CDR3 is 13 amino acids. The germline gives CDR1 DFQATT, CDR2 SNEGSKA (reference sequence).

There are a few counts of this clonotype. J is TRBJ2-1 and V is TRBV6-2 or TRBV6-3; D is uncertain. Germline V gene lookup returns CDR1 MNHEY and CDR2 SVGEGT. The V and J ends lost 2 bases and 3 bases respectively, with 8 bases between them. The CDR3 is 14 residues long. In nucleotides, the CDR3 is TGTGCCAGCAGTTACGGGCGGAACTACAATGAGCAGTTCTTC. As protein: CASSYGRNYNEQFF.

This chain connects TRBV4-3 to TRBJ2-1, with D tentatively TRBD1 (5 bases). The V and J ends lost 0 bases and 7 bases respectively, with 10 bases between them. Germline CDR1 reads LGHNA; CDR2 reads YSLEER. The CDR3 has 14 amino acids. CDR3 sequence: CASSQDRVANEQFF. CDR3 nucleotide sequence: TGCGCCAGCAGCCAAGACAGGGTTGCTAATGAGCAGTTCTTC.

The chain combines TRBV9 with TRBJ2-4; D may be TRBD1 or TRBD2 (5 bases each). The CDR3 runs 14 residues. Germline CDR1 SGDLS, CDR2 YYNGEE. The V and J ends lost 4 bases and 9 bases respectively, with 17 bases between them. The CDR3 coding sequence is TGTGCCAGCAGCACTCCGGGACGGGGCGGCATTCAGTACTTC. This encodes CASSTPGRGGIQYF.

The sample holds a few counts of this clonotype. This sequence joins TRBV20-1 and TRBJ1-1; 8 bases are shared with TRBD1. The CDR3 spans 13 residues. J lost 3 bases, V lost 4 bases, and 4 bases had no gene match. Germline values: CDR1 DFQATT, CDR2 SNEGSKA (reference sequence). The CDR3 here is CSAKRQGYTEAFF. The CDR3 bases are TGCAGTGCTAAAAGACAGGGGTACACTGAAGCTTTCTTT.

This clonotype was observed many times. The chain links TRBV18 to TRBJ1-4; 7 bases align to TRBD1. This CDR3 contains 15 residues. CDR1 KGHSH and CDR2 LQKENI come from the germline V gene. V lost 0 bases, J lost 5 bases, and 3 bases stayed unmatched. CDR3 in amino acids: CASSPPADRNEKLFF. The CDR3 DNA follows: TGTGCCAGCTCACCACCGGCGGACAGGAATGAAAAACTGTTTTTT. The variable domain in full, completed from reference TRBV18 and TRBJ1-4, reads NAGVMQNPRHLVRRRGQEARLRCSPMKGHSHVYWYRQLPEEGLKFMVYLQKENIIDESGMPKERFSAEFPKEGPSILRIQQVVRGDSAAYFCASSPPADRNEKLFFGSGTQLSVL.

The CDR3 loop is CAISESGGNTEAFF. CDR3 sequence (DNA): TGTGCCATCAGTGAGTCGGGGGGAAACACTGAAGCTTTCTTT. The V call is TRBV10-3, the J call TRBJ1-1; TRBD1 might be the D (5 bases). From germline, CDR1 is ENHRY and CDR2 SYGVKD. The V end lost 0 bases, the J end lost 2 bases, and 7 bases lay between the germline ends. This CDR3 contains 14 residues.

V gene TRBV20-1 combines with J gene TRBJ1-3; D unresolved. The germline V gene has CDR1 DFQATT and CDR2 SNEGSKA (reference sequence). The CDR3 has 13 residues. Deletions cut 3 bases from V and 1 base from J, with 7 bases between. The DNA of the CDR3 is TGCAGTGCTAGCGGGATGTCTGGAAACACCATATATTTT. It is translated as CSASGMSGNTIYF.

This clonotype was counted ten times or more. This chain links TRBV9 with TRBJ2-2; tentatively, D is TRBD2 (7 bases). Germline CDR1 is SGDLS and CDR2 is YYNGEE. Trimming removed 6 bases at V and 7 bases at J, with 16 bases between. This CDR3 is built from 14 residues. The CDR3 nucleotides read TGTGCCAGCACCCGAGGGGGGGCGAACGGGGAGCTGTTTTTT. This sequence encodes CASTRGGANGELFF.

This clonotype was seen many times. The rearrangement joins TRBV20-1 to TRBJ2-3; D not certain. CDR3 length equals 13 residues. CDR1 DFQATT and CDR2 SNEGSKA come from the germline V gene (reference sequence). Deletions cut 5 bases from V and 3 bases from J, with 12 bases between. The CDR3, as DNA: TGCAGTGCTGACGGACCCCGAACAGATACGCAGTATTTT. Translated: CSADGPRTDTQYF.

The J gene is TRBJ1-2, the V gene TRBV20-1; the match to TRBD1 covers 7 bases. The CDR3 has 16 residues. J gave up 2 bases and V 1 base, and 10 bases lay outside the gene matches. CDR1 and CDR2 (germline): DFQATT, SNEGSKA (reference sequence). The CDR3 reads CSARGASRTGNYGYTF. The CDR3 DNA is TGCAGTGCTAGAGGGGCGAGCAGGACAGGCAACTATGGCTACACCTTC.